This TCR beta chain was observed in a study of Graves' ophthalmopathy and Graves' hyperthyroidism. Overall study results and limits: Blood was where most expanded thyroid clonotypes above 0.001 frequency also turned up.

After removal of 6 bases from V and 2 bases from J, the junction contained 10 bases not matched to a gene. In germline, CDR1 is SGHTA, CDR2 FQGTGA. This CDR3 has 15 residues. From RNA, the CDR3 regions of TCR beta chains were amplified and sequenced. An initial RT-PCR round employing HTBI primers preceded a second-round multiplex PCR. From the multiplex PCR reads, TCRdb called clonotypes with MiXCR, one entry per CDR3 protein. Among around 1.1 million distinct CDR3 sequences, around a third were seen once, and the ten largest hold 11%. This clonotype was observed at least ten times. Antigen specificity is unknown.

This receptor was obtained from an adult man with Graves' hyperthyroidism. The rearrangement links TRBV7-3 to TRBJ2-7; 7 bases fit TRBD1. Material: peripheral blood or thyroid tissue (not recorded which). The CDR3 is CASRRTGDLAYEQYF. The DNA of the CDR3 is TGTGCCAGCAGACGTACAGGGGACCTCGCCTACGAGCAGTACTTC. The whole variable domain, remainder taken from reference TRBV7-3 and TRBJ2-7, is GAGVSQTPSNKVTEKGKYVELRCDPISGHTALYWYRQSLGQGPEFLIYFQGTGAADDSGLPNDRFFAVRPEGSVSTLKIQRTERGDSAVYLCASRRTGDLAYEQYFGPGTRLTVT.